This T cell receptor beta chain is drawn from a study of T-cell reconstitution after alpha-beta-depleted transplantation in children. Construction of the TCRbeta library involved unique molecular identifiers. TCRdb itself ran the PCR reads through MiXCR, one entry per CDR3 protein. The repertoire holds around 700,000 distinct CDR3 sequences, with approximately 14% as singletons. Trimming took 6 bases from V and 5 from J, leaving 20 bases between them. Germline CDR1 reads DFQATT; CDR2 reads SNEGSKA (reference sequence). The CDR3 runs 14 residues. This clonotype was found many times. What it binds is unknown. Study findings and constraints: Surviving recipient T cells and thymic progenitors accounted for the high day-60 TCRbeta diversity observed in some patients. At one year after transplant, newly produced T cells mostly accounted for T-cell counts and diversity. Reported findings indicate that, about two months after transplant, alpha-beta T cells came from several hundred expanded clones, which were derived from non-depleted graft cells.

Sequences were derived from PBMCs, sampled before TCRalphabeta/CD19-depleted stem cell transplant. This receptor was obtained from a girl aged 2-10 years with congenital amegakaryocytic thrombocytopenia, due to receive a stem cell transplant. The chain is built from TRBV20-1 and TRBJ2-7, with D possibly TRBD2 on 6 matching bases. The CDR3 bases are TGCAGTGCCACAACCGGGGGACGGTCTAACGAGCAGTACTTC. Protein product: CSATTGGRSNEQYF.